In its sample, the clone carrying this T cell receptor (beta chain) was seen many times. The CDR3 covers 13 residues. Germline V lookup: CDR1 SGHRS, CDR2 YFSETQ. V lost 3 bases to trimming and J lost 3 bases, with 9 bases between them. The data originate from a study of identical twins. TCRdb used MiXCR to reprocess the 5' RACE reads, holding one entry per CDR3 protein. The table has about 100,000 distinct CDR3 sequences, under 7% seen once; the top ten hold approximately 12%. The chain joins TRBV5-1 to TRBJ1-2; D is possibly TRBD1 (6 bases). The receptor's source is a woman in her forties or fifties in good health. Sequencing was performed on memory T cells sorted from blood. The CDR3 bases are TGCGCCAGCAGCTCCCGACAGGACTATGGCTACACCTTC. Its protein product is CASSSRQDYGYTF.